This T cell receptor (beta chain) was recorded in a study of blood T cell repertoires in COVID-19. Study details: The cDNA or gDNA used as material had been derived from T cells, B-cell-depleted T cells, or PBMCs.

The CDR3 has 16 residues. CDR1 and CDR2 from the germline V gene are LNHDA and SQIVND (reference sequence). The V and J ends lost 5 bases and 5 bases, in that order; junction bases with no gene match: 9. Sequencing used immunoSEQ multiplex PCR; TCRdb keeps in-frame clones, though not all of them. The sample yields 180,000 or so clones, roughly 80% seen once. The TCR was taken from a middle-aged man who had recovered from COVID-19. Sequencing was performed on PBMCs or T cells enriched from blood (not recorded which). V and J are TRBV19 and TRBJ2-1, with 10 nucleotides matching TRBD1. The CDR3 region is CASSPQTGGTDNEQFF. CDR3 DNA sequence: TGTGCCAGTAGTCCACAGACAGGGGGCACGGACAATGAGCAGTTCTTC.